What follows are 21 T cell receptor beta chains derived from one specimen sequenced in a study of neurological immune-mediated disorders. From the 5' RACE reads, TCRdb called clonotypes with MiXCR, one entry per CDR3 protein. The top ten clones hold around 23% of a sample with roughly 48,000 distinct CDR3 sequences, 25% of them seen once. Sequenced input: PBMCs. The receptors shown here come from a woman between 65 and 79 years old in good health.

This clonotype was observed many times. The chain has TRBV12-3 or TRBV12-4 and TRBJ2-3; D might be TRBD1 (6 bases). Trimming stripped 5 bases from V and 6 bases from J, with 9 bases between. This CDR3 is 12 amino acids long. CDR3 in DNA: TGTGCCAGCAGTGGGGGCTCGGATACGCAGTATTTT. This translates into CASSGGSDTQYF.

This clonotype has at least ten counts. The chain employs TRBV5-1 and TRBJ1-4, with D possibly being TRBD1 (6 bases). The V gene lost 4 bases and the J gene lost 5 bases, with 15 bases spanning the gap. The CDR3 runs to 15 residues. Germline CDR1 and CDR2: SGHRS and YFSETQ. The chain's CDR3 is CASSPGGTRNEKLFF. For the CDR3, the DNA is TGCGCCAGCAGCCCGGGGGGGACACGGAATGAAAAACTGTTTTTT.

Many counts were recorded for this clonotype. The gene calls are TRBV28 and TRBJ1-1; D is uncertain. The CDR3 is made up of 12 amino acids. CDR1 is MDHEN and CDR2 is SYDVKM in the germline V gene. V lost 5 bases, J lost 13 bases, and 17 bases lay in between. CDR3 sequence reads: CASSPRIRRLFF. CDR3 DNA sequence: TGTGCCAGCAGTCCACGCATCCGCCGACTTTTCTTT. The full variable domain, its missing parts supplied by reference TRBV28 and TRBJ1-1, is DVKVTQSSRYLVKRTGEKVFLECVQDMDHENMFWYRQDPGLGLRLIYFSYDVKMKEKGDIPEGYSVSREKKERFSLILESASTNQTSMYLCASSPRIRRLFFGQGTRLTVV.

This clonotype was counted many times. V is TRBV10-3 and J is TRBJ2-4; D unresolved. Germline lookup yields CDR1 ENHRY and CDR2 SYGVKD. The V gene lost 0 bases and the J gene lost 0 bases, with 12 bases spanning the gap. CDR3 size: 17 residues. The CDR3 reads CAISESWGNLAKNIQYF. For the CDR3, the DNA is TGTGCCATCAGTGAGTCGTGGGGTAACTTAGCCAAAAACATTCAGTACTTC.

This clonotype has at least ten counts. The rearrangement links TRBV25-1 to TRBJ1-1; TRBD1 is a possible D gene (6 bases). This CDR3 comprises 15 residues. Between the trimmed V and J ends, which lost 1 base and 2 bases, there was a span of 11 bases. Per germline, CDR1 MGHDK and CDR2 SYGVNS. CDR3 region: CASSEFGGGNTEAFF. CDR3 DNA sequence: TGTGCCAGCAGTGAATTCGGAGGGGGAAACACTGAAGCTTTCTTT.

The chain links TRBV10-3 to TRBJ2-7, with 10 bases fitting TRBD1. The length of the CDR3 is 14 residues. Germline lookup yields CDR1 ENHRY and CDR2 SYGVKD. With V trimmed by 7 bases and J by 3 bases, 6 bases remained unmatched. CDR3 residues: CAITTGTGDYEQYF. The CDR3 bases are TGTGCCATCACAACCGGGACAGGGGACTACGAGCAGTACTTC.

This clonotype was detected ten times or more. The CDR3 loop is CAISGTGGADTQYF. The CDR3 DNA follows: TGTGCCATCAGCGGGACAGGGGGCGCAGATACGCAGTATTTT. The chain carries TRBV10-3 and TRBJ2-3, with 12 bases lining up with TRBD1. V was pared by 6 bases and J by 4 bases, with 2 bases of the junction left unmatched. The CDR3 totals 14 residues. Germline V lookup: CDR1 ENHRY, CDR2 SYGVKD.

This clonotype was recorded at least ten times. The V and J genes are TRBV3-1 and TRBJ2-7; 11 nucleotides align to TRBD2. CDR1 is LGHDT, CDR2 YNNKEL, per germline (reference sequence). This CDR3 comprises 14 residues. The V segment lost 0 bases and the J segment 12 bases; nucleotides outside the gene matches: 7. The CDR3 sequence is CASSQDRTSGWLYF. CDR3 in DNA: TGTGCCAGCAGCCAAGACCGGACTAGCGGGTGGCTGTACTTC.

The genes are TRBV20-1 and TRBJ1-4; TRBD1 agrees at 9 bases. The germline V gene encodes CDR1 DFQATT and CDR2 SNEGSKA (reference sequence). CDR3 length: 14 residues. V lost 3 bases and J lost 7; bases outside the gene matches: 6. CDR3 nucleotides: TGCAGTGCTAGGGGGGACAGGGAGGGTGAAAAACTGTTTTTT. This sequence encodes CSARGDREGEKLFF.

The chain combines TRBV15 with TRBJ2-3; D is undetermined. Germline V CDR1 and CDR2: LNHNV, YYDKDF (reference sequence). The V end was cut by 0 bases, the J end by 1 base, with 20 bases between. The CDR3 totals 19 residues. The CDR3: CATSRDPPQASWGTDTQYF. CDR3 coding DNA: TGTGCCACCAGCAGAGATCCCCCGCAGGCTAGTTGGGGCACAGATACGCAGTATTTT.

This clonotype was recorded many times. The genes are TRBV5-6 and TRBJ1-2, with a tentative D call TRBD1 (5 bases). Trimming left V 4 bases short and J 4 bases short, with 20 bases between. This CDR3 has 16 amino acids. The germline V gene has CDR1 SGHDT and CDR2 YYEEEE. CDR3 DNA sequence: TGTGCCAGCAGCCTCCGGTCAGGGAGCGGCCTCTATGGCTACACCTTC. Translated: CASSLRSGSGLYGYTF.

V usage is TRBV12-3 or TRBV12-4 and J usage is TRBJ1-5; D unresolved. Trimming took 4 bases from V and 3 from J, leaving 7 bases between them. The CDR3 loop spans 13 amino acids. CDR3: CASSSGHNQPQHF. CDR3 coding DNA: TGTGCCAGCAGTTCAGGCCACAATCAGCCCCAGCATTTT.

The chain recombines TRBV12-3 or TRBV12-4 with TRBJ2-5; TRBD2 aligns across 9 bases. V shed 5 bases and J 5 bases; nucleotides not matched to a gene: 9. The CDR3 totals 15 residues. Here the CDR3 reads CASSQTAGGRETQYF. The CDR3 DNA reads TGTGCCAGCAGTCAAACAGCGGGGGGCCGCGAGACCCAGTACTTC.

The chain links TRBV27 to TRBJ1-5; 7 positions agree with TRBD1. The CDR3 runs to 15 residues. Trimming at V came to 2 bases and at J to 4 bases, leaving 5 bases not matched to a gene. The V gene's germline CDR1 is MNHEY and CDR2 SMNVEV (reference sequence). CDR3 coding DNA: TGTGCCAGCAGTTTACAGGCAGGGGGAAATCAGCCCCAGCATTTT. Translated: CASSLQAGGNQPQHF.

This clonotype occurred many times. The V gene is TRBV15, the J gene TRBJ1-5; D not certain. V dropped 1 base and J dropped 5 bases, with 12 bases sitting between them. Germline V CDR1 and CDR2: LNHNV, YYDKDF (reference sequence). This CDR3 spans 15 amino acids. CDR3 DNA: TGTGCCACCAGCAGAGGAACAGCCCGCGATCAGCCCCAGCATTTT. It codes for CATSRGTARDQPQHF.

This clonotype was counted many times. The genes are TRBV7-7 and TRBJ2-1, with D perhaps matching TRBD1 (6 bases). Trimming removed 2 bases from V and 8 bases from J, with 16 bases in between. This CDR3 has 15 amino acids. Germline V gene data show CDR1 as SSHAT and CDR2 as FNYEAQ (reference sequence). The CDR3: CASSLLRGKGDEQFF. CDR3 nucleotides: TGTGCCAGCAGCTTACTCAGGGGAAAGGGAGATGAGCAGTTCTTC.

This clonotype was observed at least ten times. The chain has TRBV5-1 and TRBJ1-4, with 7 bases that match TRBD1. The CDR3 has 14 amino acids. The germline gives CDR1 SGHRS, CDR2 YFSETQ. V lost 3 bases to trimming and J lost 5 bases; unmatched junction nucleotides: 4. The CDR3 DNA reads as TGCGCCAGCAGCTCCGGACAGGAAAATGAAAAACTGTTTTTT. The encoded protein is CASSSGQENEKLFF.

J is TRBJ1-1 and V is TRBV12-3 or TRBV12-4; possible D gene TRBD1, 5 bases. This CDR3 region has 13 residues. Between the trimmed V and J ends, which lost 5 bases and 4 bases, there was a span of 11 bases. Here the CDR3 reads CASSTRRVTEAFF. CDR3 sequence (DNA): TGTGCCAGCAGTACTCGCAGGGTCACTGAAGCTTTCTTT.

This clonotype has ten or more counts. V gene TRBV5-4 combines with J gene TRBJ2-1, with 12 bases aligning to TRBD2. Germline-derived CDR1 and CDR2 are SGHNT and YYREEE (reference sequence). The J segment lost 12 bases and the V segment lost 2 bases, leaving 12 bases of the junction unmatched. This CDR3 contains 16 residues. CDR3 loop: CASSLDGTSGSRGQFF. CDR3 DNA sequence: TGTGCCAGCAGCTTAGACGGGACTAGCGGGTCGAGGGGGCAGTTCTTC. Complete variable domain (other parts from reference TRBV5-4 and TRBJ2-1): ETGVTQSPTHLIKTRGQQVTLRCSSQSGHNTVSWYQQALGQGPQFIFQYYREEENGRGNFPPRFSGLQFPNYSSELNVNALELDDSALYLCASSLDGTSGSRGQFFGPGTRLTVL.

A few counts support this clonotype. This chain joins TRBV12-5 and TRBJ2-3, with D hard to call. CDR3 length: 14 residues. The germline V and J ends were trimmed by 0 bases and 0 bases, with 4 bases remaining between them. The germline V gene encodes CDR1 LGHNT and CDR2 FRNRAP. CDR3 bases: TGTGCTAGTGGTTTGGTACCTAGCACAGATACGCAGTATTTT. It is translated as CASGLVPSTDTQYF.

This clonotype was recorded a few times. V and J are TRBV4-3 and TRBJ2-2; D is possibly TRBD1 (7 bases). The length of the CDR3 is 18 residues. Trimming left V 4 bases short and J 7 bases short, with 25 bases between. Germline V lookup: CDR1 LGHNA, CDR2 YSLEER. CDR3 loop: CASSPDPHPQGRNGELFF. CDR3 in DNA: TGCGCCAGCAGCCCGGATCCTCATCCACAGGGGAGGAACGGGGAGCTGTTTTTT.